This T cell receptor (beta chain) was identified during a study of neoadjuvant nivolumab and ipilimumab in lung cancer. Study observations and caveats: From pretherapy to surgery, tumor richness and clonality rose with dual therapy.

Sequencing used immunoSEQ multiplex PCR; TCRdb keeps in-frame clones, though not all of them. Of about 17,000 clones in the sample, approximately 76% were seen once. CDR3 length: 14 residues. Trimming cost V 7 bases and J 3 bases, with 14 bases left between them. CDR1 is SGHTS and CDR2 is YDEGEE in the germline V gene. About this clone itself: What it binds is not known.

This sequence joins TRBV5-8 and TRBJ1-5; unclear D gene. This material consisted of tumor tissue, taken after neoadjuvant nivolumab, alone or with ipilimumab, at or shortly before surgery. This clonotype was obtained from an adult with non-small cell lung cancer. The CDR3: CASLIRGNNQPQHF. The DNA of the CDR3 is TGTGCCAGCCTAATACGGGGAAACAATCAGCCCCAGCATTTT.